The 19 T cell receptor beta chains given below trace back to one sample, sequenced in a study of T cell changes during pregnancy in multiple sclerosis. Some clones are missing from TCRdb's copy, which holds only in-frame ones; the method was immunoSEQ multiplex PCR. The sample lists approximately 44,000 clones, about 89% occurring once. The starting material was CD4+ T cells from peripheral blood mononuclear cells, obtained in the first trimester of pregnancy. The receptor set was obtained from a female donor with multiple sclerosis, enrolled in a pregnancy study.

This rearrangement joins TRBV2 to TRBJ2-3; 7 bases are shared with TRBD2. Germline V CDR1 and CDR2: SNHLY, FYNNEI. The CDR3 sequence is 16 residues long. V trimming: 2 bases; J trimming: 7 bases; junction bases outside the gene matches: 12. In DNA, the CDR3 is TGTGCCAGCAGTGAAAGGAGCGGGGCGAGACGAAATACGCAGTATTTT. Residues: CASSERSGARRNTQYF. Combining the CDR3 with reference TRBV2 and TRBJ2-3 gives the whole variable domain EPEVTQTPSHQVTQMGQEVILRCVPISNHLYFYWYRQILGQKVEFLVSFYNNEISEKSEIFDDQFSVERPDGSNFTLKIRSTKLEDSAMYFCASSERSGARRNTQYFGPGTRLTVL.

The rearrangement joins TRBV10-1 to TRBJ2-1; 13 nucleotides line up with TRBD2. The CDR3 is 17 amino acids. Trimming cost V 2 bases and J 4 bases; bases outside gene matches: 5. CDR1 and CDR2 (germline): WNHNN, SYGVQD (reference sequence). In nucleotides, the CDR3 is TGCGCCAGCAGTGAGAGGACTAGCGGGGGCCGATACAATGAGCAGTTCTTC. Residues: CASSERTSGGRYNEQFF.

This rearrangement joins TRBV6-6 to TRBJ1-2, with D unclear. The germline CDR1 and CDR2 sequences are MNHNY and SVGAGI (reference sequence). V shed 2 bases and J shed 8 bases, with 12 bases lying between them. This CDR3 is built from 13 residues. The CDR3 DNA is TGTGCCAGCAGTTACCCGCCCCCAGGCGGCTACACCTTC. Its protein is CASSYPPPGGYTF.

The rearrangement uses TRBV11-3 and TRBJ1-6; 7 nucleotides agree with TRBD1. V was pared by 4 bases and J by 7 bases, with 1 base of the junction left unmatched. Germline values: CDR1 SGHNT, CDR2 YENEEA. This CDR3 comprises 13 residues. The CDR3 sequence: CASSSGQNSPLHF. CDR3 sequence (DNA): TGTGCCAGCAGCTCGGGACAGAATTCACCCCTCCACTTT. Together with reference TRBV11-3 and TRBJ1-6, the CDR3 gives the full variable domain: EAGVVQSPRYKIIEKKQPVAFWCNPISGHNTLYWYLQNLGQGPELLIRYENEEAVDDSQLPKDRFSAERLKGVDSTLKIQPAELGDSAVYLCASSSGQNSPLHFGNGTRLTVT.

This clone was seen a single time. V is TRBV29-1 and J is TRBJ2-4; D is perhaps TRBD2 (8 bases). CDR1 SQVTM and CDR2 ANQGSEA come from the germline V gene. There are 18 residues in the CDR3. V was pared by 2 bases and J by 0 bases, with 20 bases between. The CDR3 DNA reads as TGCAGCGTTGAAAGTCCGGGAGGGACAGAGCTAGCCAAAAACATTCAGTACTTC. It yields the protein CSVESPGGTELAKNIQYF.

This chain links TRBV5-6 with TRBJ1-1; 8 bases fit TRBD1. V dropped 1 base and J dropped 11; count of bases not matched to a gene: 10. Germline values: CDR1 SGHDT, CDR2 YYEEEE. The CDR3 has 14 amino acids. DNA of the CDR3: TGTGCCAGCAGCTTGATGGAGCAGGGGGCGGAGGCTTTCTTT. The encoded protein is CASSLMEQGAEAFF.

This chain joins TRBV7-8 and TRBJ1-1, with no clear D. V dropped 4 bases and J dropped 0 bases, with 21 bases sitting between them. The CDR3 is 18 residues long. Germline CDR1 reads SGHVS; CDR2 reads FQNEAQ. The CDR3 DNA reads TGTGCCAGCAGCTCAGTGCCTAGAGGTCCCCTCATGAACACTGAAGCTTTCTTT. As protein: CASSSVPRGPLMNTEAFF. The full variable domain, completed using reference TRBV7-8 and TRBJ1-1, is GAGVSQSPRYKVAKRGQDVALRCDPISGHVSLFWYQQALGQGPEFLTYFQNEAQLDKSGLPSDRFFAERPEGSVSTLKIQRTQQEDSAVYLCASSSVPRGPLMNTEAFFGQGTRLTVV.

The chain links TRBV9 to TRBJ2-1; TRBD2 matches 10 bases. The CDR3 length is 16 residues. Trimming cost V 0 bases and J 9 bases; bases outside gene matches: 9. Germline V lookup: CDR1 SGDLS, CDR2 YYNGEE. CDR3 nucleotide sequence: TGTGCCAGCAGCGTAGGAGCCAGCGGGAGGGCCAGTGAGCAGTTCTTC. It is translated as CASSVGASGRASEQFF. Looking up the rest from reference TRBV9 and TRBJ2-1 gives the full variable domain: DSGVTQTPKHLITATGQRVTLRCSPRSGDLSVYWYQQSLDQGLQFLIQYYNGEERAKGNILERFSAQQFPDLHSELNLSSLELGDSALYFCASSVGASGRASEQFFGPGTRLTVL.

The chain has TRBV5-6 and TRBJ2-7; D not certain. Germline-derived CDR1 and CDR2 are SGHDT and YYEEEE. This CDR3 spans 14 amino acids. V gave up 0 bases and J gave up 2 bases, with 9 bases separating them. The CDR3 DNA follows: TGTGCCAGCAGCTTGGGACTCTCAACCTACGAGCAGTACTTC. It translates to CASSLGLSTYEQYF.

The V and J genes are TRBV2 and TRBJ2-1; 8 nucleotides agree with TRBD1. Per the germline V gene, CDR1 is SNHLY and CDR2 is FYNNEI. CDR3 size: 16 residues. Trimming removed 6 bases from V and 9 bases from J; junction bases left unmatched: 16. The DNA of the CDR3 is TGTGCCAGCAGCCACCCGGGGACAGGATCAGAGGGTGAGCAGTTCTTC. Protein sequence: CASSHPGTGSEGEQFF.

The gene calls are TRBV7-9 and TRBJ2-2; 9 bases are shared with TRBD2. Germline CDR1 reads SEHNR; CDR2 reads FQNEAQ (reference sequence). The length of the CDR3 is 17 residues. The junction had 12 bases not matched to a gene; V was cut back by 5 bases and J by 5 bases. The CDR3 loop reads CASSPVAGVSTTGELFF. For the CDR3, the DNA is TGTGCCAGCAGCCCAGTAGCGGGAGTGTCAACAACCGGGGAGCTGTTTTTT. The whole variable domain, remainder taken from reference TRBV7-9 and TRBJ2-2, is DTGVSQNPRHKITKRGQNVTFRCDPISEHNRLYWYRQTLGQGPEFLTYFQNEAQLEKSRLLSDRFSAERPKGSFSTLEIQRTEQGDSAMYLCASSPVAGVSTTGELFFGEGSRLTVL.

The rearrangement uses TRBV5-6 and TRBJ2-5, with a possible D match to TRBD2 (6 bases). Germline V CDR1 and CDR2: SGHDT, YYEEEE. V was cut by 4 bases and J by 13 bases, with 17 bases left in between. There are 12 residues in the CDR3. CDR3 nucleotide sequence: TGTGCCAGCAGCCTCGGTGGGGGGTCGCCGTACTTC. Amino acids: CASSLGGGSPYF. Looking up the rest from reference TRBV5-6 and TRBJ2-5 gives the full variable domain: DAGVTQSPTHLIKTRGQQVTLRCSPKSGHDTVSWYQQALGQGPQFIFQYYEEEERQRGNFPDRFSGHQFPNYSSELNVNALLLGDSALYLCASSLGGGSPYFGPGTRLLVL.

The rearrangement links TRBV19 to TRBJ2-7; 9 bases align to TRBD2. This CDR3 is 12 amino acids long. CDR1 is LNHDA, CDR2 SQIVND, per germline (reference sequence). V shed 6 bases and J 6 bases; nucleotides not matched to a gene: 3. CDR3 nucleotides: TGTGCCAGTAGGGAAGCGGGAGGCGAGCAGTACTTC. Translating gives CASREAGGEQYF.

The chain recombines TRBV19 with TRBJ2-1; TRBD2 agrees at 14 bases. CDR1 and CDR2 from the germline V gene are LNHDA and SQIVND (reference sequence). The CDR3 is 18 amino acids. Trimming at V came to 0 bases and at J to 8 bases, leaving 9 bases not matched to a gene. The DNA for the CDR3 is TGTGCCAGTAGTATAGATCGGGAGGGGACTAGCGGGAGTTATGAGCAGTTCTTC. It codes for CASSIDREGTSGSYEQFF.

The J gene is TRBJ2-1, the V gene TRBV7-6; D is ambiguous. The CDR3 totals 12 residues. Germline V gene lookup returns CDR1 SGHVS and CDR2 FNYEAQ. V was clipped by 4 bases and J by 8 bases, with 9 bases between them. CDR3 amino acids: CASSSTRDEQFF. In nucleotides, the CDR3 is TGTGCCAGCAGCTCCACTCGGGATGAGCAGTTCTTC.

The rearrangement joins TRBV28 to TRBJ1-5; 12 bases align to TRBD1. The V gene end was trimmed by 9 bases and the J gene end by 9 bases; junction bases not matched to a gene: 12. This CDR3 is built from 15 residues. Germline loops: CDR1 MDHEN, CDR2 SYDVKM. Here the CDR3 DNA reads TGTGCCAGTGGGGAAAGGGACAGGGGGCTAGGGCCCCAGCATTTT. Translating it yields CASGERDRGLGPQHF.

The V gene is TRBV5-5, the J gene TRBJ2-7, with D possibly TRBD2 on 5 matching bases. CDR1 is SGHKS and CDR2 is YYEKEE in the germline V gene (reference sequence). The CDR3 runs to 17 residues. The germline V and J ends were trimmed by 1 base and 2 bases, with 19 bases remaining between them. The CDR3 region is CASSLRSSSMQPYEQYF. The CDR3 coding sequence is TGTGCCAGCAGCTTGCGGTCTAGCTCAATGCAACCCTACGAGCAGTACTTC.

In its sample, this clone was seen once. The rearrangement joins TRBV19 to TRBJ2-1; 7 nucleotides match TRBD1. Germline V gene data show CDR1 as LNHDA and CDR2 as SQIVND (reference sequence). The V and J ends lost 5 bases and 6 bases, in that order; junction bases with no gene match: 4. This CDR3 has 13 residues. CDR3: CASSPGTVNEQFF. The CDR3 DNA sequence: TGTGCCAGTAGTCCGGGGACAGTCAATGAGCAGTTCTTC.

The chain carries TRBV6-1 and TRBJ2-3, with D possibly matching TRBD2 (6 bases). Trimming cost V 6 bases and J 2 bases, with 15 bases left between them. Germline V gene data show CDR1 as MNHNS and CDR2 as SASEGT. The CDR3 runs 15 residues. CDR3 nucleotides: TGTGCCAGCAGACTGTTCGGGAGTGACACAGATACGCAGTATTTT. Translated: CASRLFGSDTDTQYF.